This T cell receptor beta chain stems from a study of blood T cell repertoires in COVID-19. How the authors handled the data: Amplifying reference gene primers gave estimates of nucleated cell counts. The protocol was immunoSEQ multiplex PCR, while the TCRdb copy is restricted to in-frame clones and leaves out a portion. V, J and clone size are taken as reported in that table, and D and trimming were inferred from the DNA itself. This sample has over 200,000 clones, with approximately 86% found just once. Per the germline V gene, CDR1 is MNHEY and CDR2 is SMNVEV (reference sequence). CDR3 length equals 16 residues. The ends were cut back, 0 bases at V and 2 bases at J, with 13 bases in the middle. This clone was counted once.

The chain carries TRBV27 and TRBJ1-2; D remains unclear. The source of this sequence is a human donor in a cohort sampled during active COVID-19. The sample was peripheral blood. The DNA of the CDR3 is TGTGCCAGCAGTTTATCGCCCACGCGATTAAACTATGGCTACACCTTC. Translating gives CASSLSPTRLNYGYTF.